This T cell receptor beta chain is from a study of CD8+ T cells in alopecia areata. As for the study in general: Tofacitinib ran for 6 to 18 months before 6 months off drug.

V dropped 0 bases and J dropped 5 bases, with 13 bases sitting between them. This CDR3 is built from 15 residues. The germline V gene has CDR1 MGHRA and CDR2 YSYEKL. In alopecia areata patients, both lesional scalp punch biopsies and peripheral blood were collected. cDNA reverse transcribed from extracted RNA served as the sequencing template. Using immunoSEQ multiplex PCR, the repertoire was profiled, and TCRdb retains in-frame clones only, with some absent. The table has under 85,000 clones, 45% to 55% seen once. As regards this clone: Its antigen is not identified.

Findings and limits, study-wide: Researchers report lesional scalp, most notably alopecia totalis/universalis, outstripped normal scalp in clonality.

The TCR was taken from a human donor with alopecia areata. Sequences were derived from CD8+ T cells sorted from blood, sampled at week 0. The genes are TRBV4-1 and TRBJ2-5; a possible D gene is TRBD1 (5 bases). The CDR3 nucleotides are TGCGCCAGCAGCCAAGATTTACAGGTCGCGGAGACCCAGTACTTC. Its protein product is CASSQDLQVAETQYF.